This TCR beta chain was documented in a study of blood T cell repertoires in COVID-19. Across the whole study: There were acute and convalescent COVID-19 samples, and they came from the United States, Italy and Spain. Sources were T cells, B-cell-depleted T cells, or PBMCs; the material itself was cDNA or gDNA.

As processed by the authors: Estimation of nucleated cell counts was performed using reference gene primer amplification. Clones were read by immunoSEQ multiplex PCR, and TCRdb kept only the in-frame ones, dropping some. The V and J calls and clone size were taken over from that table, and D and trimming were inferred from the DNA. The repertoire has about 140,000 clones, about 86% of them found once; the top ten carry approximately 8.3%. Trimming took 6 bases from V and 3 from J, leaving 27 bases between them. Germline CDR1 reads LNHDA; CDR2 reads SQIVND (reference sequence). The CDR3 has 18 residues.

The rearrangement links TRBV19 to TRBJ2-7; tentatively, D is TRBD1 (6 bases). The TCR sequence derives from a woman aged 55 to 70 with acute or convalescent COVID-19. The material sequenced was peripheral blood. The CDR3 nucleotides are TGTGCCAGTAGGGGGGCCCTCTGGCAGGGGATTATGGTCTACGAGCAGTACTTC. Amino acid sequence: CASRGALWQGIMVYEQYF.